A single T cell receptor (beta chain) is shown here with its context. PCR primers comprised 60 Vbeta and 13 Jbeta primers. Measured with immunoSEQ multiplex PCR; TCRdb has only the in-frame clones, and not every one. The sample holds some 95,000 clones, 77% seen once. These data originate in a study of cytomegalovirus exposure and HLA in healthy donors. V shed 5 bases and J 1 base; nucleotides not matched to a gene: 11. The CDR3 loop spans 16 amino acids. CDR1 and CDR2 from the germline V gene are SGHAT and FQNNGV. The chain combines TRBV11-2 with TRBJ2-7; the match to TRBD1 covers 7 bases. The clonotype originates from a woman in her thirties or forties in good health and CMV-seronegative. Sequences were obtained from PBMCs. CDR3 loop: CASSQDPGQWSYEQYF. The CDR3 coding sequence is TGTGCCAGCAGCCAGGACCCGGGACAGTGGTCCTACGAGCAGTACTTC.